This T cell receptor (beta chain) was recovered during a study of shared clonotypes between healthy human individuals. Across the whole study: Ranging from 18 to 49 in age, donors were two women and a few men. Per-donor plates numbered three CD4 naive, three CD4 memory, two CD8 naive and one CD8 memory.

CDR3 length: 16 amino acids. V lost 0 bases and J lost 2, with 13 bases in between. CDR1 is LGHNT, CDR2 FRNRAP, per germline. Terminally differentiated effector memory CD45RA+ cells were left out of the naive CD8 fraction, which was CD45RO-negative and positively selected for CCR7. Clones were sequenced by immunoSEQ multiplex PCR, and TCRdb holds only the in-frame ones, with some missing. This sample yields millions of clones, of which about 95% are seen a single time; 1% to 1.3% belongs to the top ten. The specimen was naive CD8+ T cells sorted from blood. The sequence derives from a man younger than 35 in good health. V is TRBV12-5 and J is TRBJ2-5; a weak D match, TRBD1 (6 bases). This CDR3 is CASGLVSSGQQETQYF. CDR3 nucleotides: TGTGCTAGTGGTTTGGTCTCCTCCGGACAGCAAGAGACCCAGTACTTC.